This entry lists 25 T cell receptor beta chains sequenced from one sample in a study of low-dose radiotherapy and immunotherapy resistance in tumors. TRAV and TRBV primers primed cDNA for both TCRalpha and TCRbeta. TCRs underwent around 20 PCR cycles of amplification with a constant-region primer and V-primer adapter. TCRdb re-called the reads through MiXCR, storing one row per CDR3 protein. The table lists approximately 91,000 distinct CDR3 sequences, around a fifth of them singletons. As to time point: after trial treatment. The treatment denotes: LDRT plus nivolumab, ipilimumab, low-dose cyclophosphamide and aspirin (RACIN trial). The sample was PBMCs, taken after low-dose radiotherapy plus immunotherapy. The source of these receptors is a female donor with ovarian cancer.

This clonotype showed up many times. The junction differs from germline at one of its ends, possibly a read error. The chain has TRBV2 and TRBJ2-3; no clear D gene. Germline lookup yields CDR1 SNHLY and CDR2 FYNNEI. This CDR3 is built from 12 residues. In DNA, the CDR3 is TGTGCCAGCAGTCAAGCCCGAGATACGCAGTATTTT. Translation: CASSQARDTQYF.

V usage is TRBV27 and J usage is TRBJ2-5, with D maybe TRBD2 (6 bases). V was cut by 2 bases and J by 12 bases, with 19 bases left in between. The CDR3 is made up of 14 amino acids. Germline V gene data show CDR1 as MNHEY and CDR2 as SMNVEV (reference sequence). CDR3 in DNA: TGTGCCAGCAGTTTAGCGGGGCAATCACTGCCGGAGTACTTC. It translates to CASSLAGQSLPEYF.

This clonotype was detected only a few times. This chain links TRBV29-1 with TRBJ2-4, with D perhaps given as TRBD1 or TRBD2 (5 bases each). The CDR3 totals 15 residues. Between the trimmed V and J ends, which lost 7 bases and 3 bases, there was a span of 19 bases. Germline CDR1 and CDR2: SQVTM and ANQGSEA. CDR3: CSATGPAADKNIQYF. The CDR3 nucleotides read TGCAGCGCGACGGGGCCGGCGGCGGACAAAAACATTCAGTACTTC.

This clonotype was counted at least ten times. The gene calls are TRBV7-2 and TRBJ1-1; tentative D call: TRBD1 (5 bases). The CDR3 has 15 amino acids. CDR1 and CDR2 (germline): SGHTA, FQGNSA. Trimming removed 1 base at V and 1 base at J, with 10 bases between. CDR3: CASSLVGGGNTEAFF. The CDR3 DNA is TGTGCCAGCAGCTTAGTTGGGGGGGGGAACACTGAAGCTTTCTTT. Filled out from reference TRBV7-2 and TRBJ1-1, the complete variable domain reads GAGVSQSPSNKVTEKGKDVELRCDPISGHTALYWYRQSLGQGLEFLIYFQGNSAPDKSGLPSDRFSAERTGGSVSTLTIQRTQQEDSAVYLCASSLVGGGNTEAFFGQGTRLTVV.

Many counts were recorded for this clonotype. This sequence joins TRBV6-2 or TRBV6-3 and TRBJ1-1; D remains ambiguous. Trimming pared 5 bases from V and 5 bases from J, leaving 15 bases between. This CDR3 is built from 14 residues. Germline assignment: CDR1 MNHEY and CDR2 SVGEGT. The CDR3 nucleotides read TGTGCCAGCAGTAACTACAAAAGGGAAACTGAAGCTTTCTTT. As protein: CASSNYKRETEAFF.

This clonotype appeared many times. The V gene is TRBV7-2, the J gene TRBJ2-2; D gene unclear. Germline V lookup: CDR1 SGHTA, CDR2 FQGNSA. The CDR3 consists of 14 residues. The CDR3 loop is CATSDHPNTGELFF. The CDR3 bases are TGTGCGACCTCAGACCACCCGAACACCGGGGAGCTGTTTTTT.

Turning to this clonotype: A far larger clone differs by one base, so this is likely a read error. V is TRBV6-2 or TRBV6-3 and J is TRBJ2-1, with 8 bases lining up with TRBD2. V shed 6 bases and J 10 bases; nucleotides not matched to a gene: 14. The length of the CDR3 is 15 residues. The germline V gene encodes CDR1 MNHEY and CDR2 SVGEGT. The CDR3 nucleotides are TGTGCCAGCAGCGCCGGGAGGGCCGAGTTGAACGAGCAGTTCTTC. Protein sequence: CASSAGRAELNEQFF.

Details on this clonotype: A far larger clone is one base from this, pointing to a likely read error. The chain is built from TRBV11-2 and TRBJ2-4; 7 positions agree with TRBD2. This CDR3 region has 15 residues. The V and J ends lost 0 bases and 13 bases, in that order; junction bases with no gene match: 12. CDR1 and CDR2 (germline): SGHAT, FQNNGV. CDR3 sequence (DNA): TGTGCCAGCAGCTTAGACTGGACTAGAGGGCATGAGCAGTACTTC. This gives the protein CASSLDWTRGHEQYF.

Ten or more counts support this clonotype. V is TRBV19 and J is TRBJ2-3; 7 nucleotides line up with TRBD2. The CDR3 has 16 amino acids. CDR1 is LNHDA, CDR2 SQIVND, per germline (reference sequence). After removal of 6 bases from V and 0 bases from J, the junction contained 9 bases not matched to a gene. The CDR3 sequence: CASRRLRGGSTDTQYF. For the CDR3, the DNA is TGTGCCAGTAGGCGACTTCGCGGGGGAAGCACAGATACGCAGTATTTT.

This clonotype was seen ten or more times. The V gene is TRBV7-9, the J gene TRBJ2-7; 7 bases line up with TRBD2. The CDR3 length is 14 residues. Per germline, CDR1 SEHNR and CDR2 FQNEAQ (reference sequence). V was clipped by 2 bases and J by 6 bases; unmatched bases: 7. The CDR3 DNA reads TGTGCCAGCAGCTTATCATCGACTAGCCTCGAGCAGTACTTC. Translating gives CASSLSSTSLEQYF.

This clonotype has a count of ten or more. The V gene is TRBV23-1, the J gene TRBJ1-4; no definite D call. TRBV23-1 is marked as an open reading frame, function uncertain. The CDR3 length is 17 residues. With 0 bases removed from V and 1 base from J, the gap between germline ends came to 12 bases. CDR3 loop: CASSQSLPVQTNEKLFF. The CDR3, as DNA: TGCGCCAGCAGTCAATCCCTCCCCGTTCAAACTAATGAAAAACTGTTTTTT.

Ten or more counts support this clonotype. The chain carries TRBV27 and TRBJ1-1; 7 nucleotides agree with TRBD1. The CDR3 length is 17 residues. Germline V gene sequence: CDR1 MNHEY, CDR2 SMNVEV (reference sequence). Trimming cost V 5 bases and J 1 base; bases outside gene matches: 13. The CDR3 nucleotides are TGTGCCAGCAGTCCATGGGCAGGGGGACAGCGGAACACTGAAGCTTTCTTT. Protein product: CASSPWAGGQRNTEAFF.

Many counts were recorded for this clonotype. The rearrangement joins TRBV27 to TRBJ2-1; 11 bases agree with TRBD2. The CDR3 has 15 residues. CDR1 MNHEY and CDR2 SMNVEV come from the germline V gene (reference sequence). V dropped 6 bases and J dropped 8; count of bases not matched to a gene: 9. In DNA, the CDR3 is TGTGCCAGCAGAAAGACGGGACTAGCGGTTCATGAGCAGTTCTTC. Its protein product is CASRKTGLAVHEQFF.

This clonotype was observed at least ten times. The V and J genes are TRBV4-2 and TRBJ1-2, with 7 bases lining up with TRBD1. This CDR3 has 17 amino acids. J gave up 3 bases and V 5 bases, and 15 bases lay outside the gene matches. Per germline, CDR1 LGHNA and CDR2 YNFKEQ. The CDR3 bases are TGTGCCAGCAGCAAGGCAGAAGGGCAGGGGGGAGACTATGGCTACACCTTC. It translates to CASSKAEGQGGDYGYTF.

This clonotype was recorded many times. The genes are TRBV6-2 or TRBV6-3 and TRBJ2-1; TRBD2 might be the D (6 bases). There are 14 residues in the CDR3. Germline V CDR1 and CDR2: MNHEY, SVGEGT. V lost 6 bases and J lost 3, with 12 bases in between. The CDR3 loop is CASRPGDYYNEQFF. In DNA form, the CDR3 reads TGTGCCAGCAGACCGGGAGATTACTACAATGAGCAGTTCTTC.

This clonotype was picked up many times. The gene calls are TRBV5-1 and TRBJ1-2, with no clear D. V was cut by 0 bases and J by 7 bases, with 13 bases left in between. CDR1 and CDR2 (germline): SGHRS, YFSETQ. This CDR3 is 14 amino acids long. The DNA of the CDR3 is TGCGCCAGCAGCTTGGACGGGAGCACGGGTGGCTACACCTTC. Translation gives CASSLDGSTGGYTF.

This clonotype has a count of ten or more. This sequence joins TRBV10-2 and TRBJ1-1, with D uncertain. The CDR3 is 14 amino acids. The V end lost 2 bases, the J end lost 1 base, and 8 bases lay between the germline ends. Looked up from germline, CDR1 is WSHSY and CDR2 is SAAADI. The CDR3 DNA is TGCGCCAGCAGTGAGAGGCCGGGGAACACTGAAGCTTTCTTT. Protein sequence: CASSERPGNTEAFF.

Concerning this clonotype: It may be a read error: a sequence one base away is much more abundant. The chain carries TRBV7-2 and TRBJ2-5, with TRBD2 matching over 8 bases. CDR3 length: 15 amino acids. Per the germline V gene, CDR1 is SGHTA and CDR2 is FQGNSA. The CDR3 here is CASKRSGAYQETLYF. In nucleotides, the CDR3 is TGTGCCTCAAAGCGTAGCGGGGCGTACCAAGAGACCCTGTACTTC.

There are many counts of this clonotype. The chain uses TRBV5-4 and TRBJ1-1; 7 positions agree with TRBD1. Trimming at V came to 0 bases and at J to 8 bases, leaving 10 bases not matched to a gene. The CDR3 has 15 residues. CDR1 is SGHNT and CDR2 is YYREEE in the germline V gene (reference sequence). CDR3 sequence reads: CASSLVGDRQNEAFF. The CDR3 DNA reads as TGTGCCAGCAGCTTGGTAGGGGACAGACAAAACGAAGCTTTCTTT.

As to this clonotype: A far larger clone differs by one base, so this is likely a read error. The J gene is TRBJ2-3, the V gene TRBV27, with 7 bases matching TRBD1. CDR1 is MNHEY, CDR2 SMNVEV, per germline (reference sequence). V dropped 8 bases and J dropped 0; count of bases not matched to a gene: 14. This CDR3 comprises 17 residues. The CDR3 is CASGVPPGQTSTDTQYF. CDR3 in DNA: TGTGCCAGCGGAGTTCCTCCGGGACAGACTAGCACAGATACGCAGTATTTT.

Ten or more counts support this clonotype. The chain links TRBV5-1 to TRBJ2-4; D may be TRBD2 (6 bases). Germline assignment: CDR1 SGHRS and CDR2 YFSETQ. V shed 4 bases and J shed 3 bases, with 26 bases lying between them. The CDR3 sequence is 19 residues long. CDR3 sequence reads: CASSQATGTPPYFKNIQYF. CDR3 nucleotide sequence: TGCGCCAGCAGCCAAGCAACCGGGACTCCTCCGTACTTCAAAAACATTCAGTACTTC.

This clonotype appeared many times. The rearrangement uses TRBV10-3 and TRBJ2-2; D perhaps matches TRBD1 (6 bases). CDR1 ENHRY and CDR2 SYGVKD come from the germline V gene. This CDR3 has 15 amino acids. V dropped 6 bases and J dropped 4 bases, with 15 bases sitting between them. CDR3 sequence reads: CAISSGTPSTGELFF. Here the CDR3 DNA reads TGTGCCATCAGCTCCGGGACACCGAGCACCGGGGAGCTGTTTTTT.

Many counts were recorded for this clonotype. The J gene is TRBJ2-5, the V gene TRBV10-3, with 10 bases matching TRBD1. Per germline, CDR1 ENHRY and CDR2 SYGVKD. V shed 0 bases and J 6 bases; nucleotides not matched to a gene: 7. The CDR3 length is 16 residues. CDR3 amino acids: CAISESKDRGSKTQYF. The CDR3 DNA reads as TGTGCCATCAGTGAGTCGAAGGACAGGGGGTCGAAGACCCAGTACTTC.

On this clonotype itself: Given a far larger clone just one base away, this is likely a sequencing read error. This sequence joins TRBV5-4 and TRBJ2-1, with 13 bases fitting TRBD2. Germline-derived CDR1 and CDR2 are SGHNT and YYREEE (reference sequence). The CDR3 runs 15 residues. The junction had 11 bases not matched to a gene; V was cut back by 4 bases and J by 13 bases. The CDR3 DNA reads TGTGCCAGCAGCCCCGGGACTAGCGGGGTAGAGACCCAGTTCTTC. Its protein is CASSPGTSGVETQFF.

Notes on this clonotype: Given a far larger clone just one base away, this is likely a sequencing read error. This sequence joins TRBV9 and TRBJ2-4; TRBD2 matches at 11 bases. V dropped 2 bases and J dropped 13; count of bases not matched to a gene: 14. The length of the CDR3 is 16 residues. Germline V gene lookup returns CDR1 SGDLS and CDR2 YYNGEE. The CDR3 nucleotides read TGTGCCAGCAGCGTGGCTAGCGGGGGGTTCGGCAATGAGCAGTACTTC. This sequence encodes CASSVASGGFGNEQYF.